These 8 T cell receptor beta chains originate from one sample sequenced in a study of blood T cell repertoires in COVID-19. Sequenced by immunoSEQ multiplex PCR; TCRdb stores in-frame clones only, minus some. The sample has fewer than 250,000 clones, roughly four fifths seen once; the top ten hold approximately 4%. Sequenced: PBMCs or T cells enriched from blood (not recorded which). All receptors derive from a woman between 40 and 50 years old who had been exposed to COVID-19.

The chain joins TRBV12-3 or TRBV12-4 to TRBJ2-1; no clear D. Trimming left V 7 bases short and J 5 bases short, with 12 bases between. The CDR3 runs 13 residues. In DNA form, the CDR3 reads TGTGCCAGCACCACCGGGTCCAACAATGAGCAGTTCTTC. Translated: CASTTGSNNEQFF.

The chain employs TRBV4-1 and TRBJ1-4; weak D call: TRBD1 (5 bases). Germline V gene data show CDR1 as MGHRA and CDR2 as YSYEKL. V was trimmed by 0 bases and J by 7 bases, leaving 12 bases between them. CDR3 length: 15 amino acids. CDR3 in amino acids: CASSQDGARIEKLFF. Written as DNA, the CDR3 is TGCGCCAGCAGCCAAGATGGGGCCCGGATTGAAAAACTGTTTTTT.

CDR3 DNA sequence: TGCGCCAGCAGCCGAGCAGGTGGGGACAGAACGGGTCTTGGGAACACTGAAGCTTTCTTT. This gives the protein CASSRAGGDRTGLGNTEAFF. V and J are TRBV4-1 and TRBJ1-1; TRBD1 matches at 7 bases. V shed 4 bases and J 1 base; nucleotides not matched to a gene: 21. This CDR3 is 20 amino acids long. Germline values: CDR1 MGHRA, CDR2 YSYEKL.

This sequence joins TRBV7-9 and TRBJ1-1; 7 positions match TRBD1. The CDR3 sequence is 18 residues long. V was clipped by 1 base and J by 1 base; unmatched bases: 12. Germline CDR1 reads SEHNR; CDR2 reads FQNEAQ (reference sequence). CDR3 bases: TGTGCCAGCAGCTTAGAACCCAGGGGGTATGGGACGAACACTGAAGCTTTCTTT. Translated, it gives CASSLEPRGYGTNTEAFF.

In DNA, the CDR3 is TGCAGCGTCCTCCCAGCGGAAAGTTCCTACGAGCAGTACTTC. Translation: CSVLPAESSYEQYF. V is TRBV29-1 and J is TRBJ2-7, with D maybe TRBD2 (5 bases). Trimming took 6 bases from V and 1 from J, leaving 16 bases between them. The CDR3 consists of 14 residues. Germline-derived CDR1 and CDR2 are SQVTM and ANQGSEA.

The rearrangement joins TRBV7-2 to TRBJ1-2; TRBD1 matches at 7 bases. CDR1 SGHTA and CDR2 FQGNSA come from the germline V gene. The CDR3 runs 15 residues. The junction had 7 bases not matched to a gene; V was cut back by 3 bases and J by 3 bases. In DNA, the CDR3 is TGTGCCAGCAGCTTGACAGGGAAAGTGTACTATGGCTACACCTTC. It translates to CASSLTGKVYYGYTF.

The J gene is TRBJ1-3, the V gene TRBV7-2, with 10 positions matching TRBD1. CDR1 and CDR2 from the germline V gene are SGHTA and FQGNSA. Losses at the gene ends were 1 base for V and 4 bases for J; bases not matched to a gene: 4. This CDR3 has 16 residues. The CDR3 DNA follows: TGTGCCAGCAGCTTAGGCGGGACAGGGGTGGGAAACACCATATATTTT. This codes for CASSLGGTGVGNTIYF.

The chain recombines TRBV27 with TRBJ2-7, with 7 bases that match TRBD1. J was trimmed by 10 bases and V by 8 bases; bases with no gene match: 20. CDR1 and CDR2 (germline): MNHEY, SMNVEV (reference sequence). The CDR3 contains 15 residues. This chain's CDR3 is CASRDMGQPFGEQYF. The CDR3 coding sequence is TGTGCCAGCCGTGACATGGGACAGCCTTTTGGTGAACAGTACTTC.